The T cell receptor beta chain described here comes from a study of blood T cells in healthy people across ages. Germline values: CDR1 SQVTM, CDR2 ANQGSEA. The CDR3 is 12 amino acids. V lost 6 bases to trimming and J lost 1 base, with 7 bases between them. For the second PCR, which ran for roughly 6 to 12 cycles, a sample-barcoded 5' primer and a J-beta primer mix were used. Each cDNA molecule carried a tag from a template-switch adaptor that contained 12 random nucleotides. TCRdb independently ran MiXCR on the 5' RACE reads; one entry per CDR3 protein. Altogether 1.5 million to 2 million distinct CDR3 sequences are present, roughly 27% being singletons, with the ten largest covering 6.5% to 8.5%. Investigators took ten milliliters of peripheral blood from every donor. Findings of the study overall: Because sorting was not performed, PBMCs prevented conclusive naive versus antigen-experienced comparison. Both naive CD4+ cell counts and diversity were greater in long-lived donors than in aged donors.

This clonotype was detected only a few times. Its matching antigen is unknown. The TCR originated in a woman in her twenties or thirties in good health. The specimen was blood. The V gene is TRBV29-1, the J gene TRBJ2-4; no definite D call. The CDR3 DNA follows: TGCAGCGTCTTTGAGGCCAAAAACATTCAGTACTTC. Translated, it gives CSVFEAKNIQYF.